This TCR beta chain was documented in a study of identical twins. Study-wide findings and caveats: Weaker excess sharing between twins was seen in beta out-of-frame sequences.

This CDR3 spans 15 amino acids. V lost 2 bases to trimming and J lost 6 bases; unmatched junction nucleotides: 3. Germline lookup yields CDR1 SGHVS and CDR2 FQNEAQ. Regarding this clonotype: The antigen remains undetermined.

TCRdb re-called the 5' RACE reads through MiXCR, storing one row per CDR3 protein. The data contain fewer than 250,000 distinct CDR3 sequences, over 8% of them singletons. Sequenced: memory (CD45RO+) T cells sorted from blood. J is TRBJ2-1 and V is TRBV7-8, with 11 bases identical to TRBD1. This clonotype was sampled from a woman aged 18-30 years in good health. CDR3 bases: TGTGCCAGCAGCTTAATTGGGACAGGGGGCAATGAGCAGTTCTTC. Its translation is CASSLIGTGGNEQFF.